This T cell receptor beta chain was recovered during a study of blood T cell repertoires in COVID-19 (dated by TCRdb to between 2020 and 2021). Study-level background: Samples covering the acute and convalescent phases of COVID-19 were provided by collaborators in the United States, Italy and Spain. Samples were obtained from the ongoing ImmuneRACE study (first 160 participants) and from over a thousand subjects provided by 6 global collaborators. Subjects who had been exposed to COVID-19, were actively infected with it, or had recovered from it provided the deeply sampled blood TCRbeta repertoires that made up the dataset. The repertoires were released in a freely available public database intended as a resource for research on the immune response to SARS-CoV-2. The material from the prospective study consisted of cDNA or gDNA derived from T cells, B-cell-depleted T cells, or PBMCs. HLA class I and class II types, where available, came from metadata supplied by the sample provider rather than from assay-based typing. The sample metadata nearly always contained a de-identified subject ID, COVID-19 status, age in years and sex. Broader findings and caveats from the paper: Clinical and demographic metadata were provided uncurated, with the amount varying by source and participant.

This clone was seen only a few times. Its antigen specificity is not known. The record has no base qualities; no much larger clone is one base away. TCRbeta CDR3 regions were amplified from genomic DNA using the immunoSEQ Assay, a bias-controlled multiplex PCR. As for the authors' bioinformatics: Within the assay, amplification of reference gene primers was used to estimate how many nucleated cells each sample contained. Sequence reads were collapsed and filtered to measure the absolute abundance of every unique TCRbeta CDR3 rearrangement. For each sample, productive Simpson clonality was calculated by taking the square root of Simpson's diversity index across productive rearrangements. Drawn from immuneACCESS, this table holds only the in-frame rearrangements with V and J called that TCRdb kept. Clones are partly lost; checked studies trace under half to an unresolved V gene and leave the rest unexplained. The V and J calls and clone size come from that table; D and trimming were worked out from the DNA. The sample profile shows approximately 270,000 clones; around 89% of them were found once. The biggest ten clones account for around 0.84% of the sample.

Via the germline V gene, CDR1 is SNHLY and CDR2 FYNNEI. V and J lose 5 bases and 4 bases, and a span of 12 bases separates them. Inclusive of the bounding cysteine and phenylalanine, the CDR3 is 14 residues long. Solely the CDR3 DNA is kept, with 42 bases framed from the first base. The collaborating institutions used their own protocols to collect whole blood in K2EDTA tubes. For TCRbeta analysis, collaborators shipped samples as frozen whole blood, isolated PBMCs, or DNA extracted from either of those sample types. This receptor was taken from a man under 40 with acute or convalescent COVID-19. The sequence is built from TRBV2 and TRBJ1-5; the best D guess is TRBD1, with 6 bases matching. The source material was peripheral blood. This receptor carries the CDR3 CASSFGQQNQPQHF. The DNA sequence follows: TGTGCCAGCAGTTTCGGACAGCAAAATCAGCCCCAGCATTTT.